Sequencing of this TCR beta chain was carried out in a study of CD8 T cells in ankylosing spondylitis. Study-wide points: In ankylosing spondylitis blood, a motif of seven or eight highly homologous TCR beta variants appeared characteristic. CD8+ disease-linked clones were present at relatively low frequencies in blood.

With respect to this clonotype: Its antigen is as yet unknown.

TCRdb passed the 5' RACE reads through MiXCR, listing each CDR3 protein once. The sample lists roughly 700,000 distinct CDR3 sequences; around 19% were seen once. V lost 6 bases and J 4 bases, leaving 13 bases between the germline ends. From germline, CDR1 is LGHNA and CDR2 YSLEER. CDR3 length: 14 residues. The sample taken for sequencing was blood, either unsorted or a sorted T cell fraction (not recorded which). V is TRBV4-3 and J is TRBJ2-1; maybe TRBD1 (6 bases). This TCR derives from a male donor with ankylosing spondylitis. The CDR3 reads CASSPGGPYNEQFF. The CDR3 nucleotides are TGCGCCAGCAGTCCTGGGGGCCCTTACAATGAGCAGTTCTTC.